This T cell receptor (beta chain) comes out of a study of identical twins. The CDR3 loop spans 16 amino acids. In germline, CDR1 is ENHRY, CDR2 SYGVKD. One entry per CDR3 protein results from TCRdb running MiXCR on the 5' RACE reads. This table has approximately 630,000 distinct CDR3 sequences, about 7% appearing once. With regard to this clonotype: A much larger clone is a single base away; this may be a read error.

The same sample was also used in a study of yellow fever vaccine responses in identical twins.

Sequencing was done on a sample of PBMCs. The TCR sequence derives from a woman aged 18-35 years in good health. The rearrangement joins TRBV10-3 to TRBJ2-5; perhaps TRBD1 as D (5 bases). The CDR3 reads CAVSESTGPPQETQYF. The CDR3 region has the DNA TGTGCCGTCAGTGAGTCAACAGGACCCCCTCAAGAGACCCAGTACTTC.